This TCR beta chain was identified in a study of control samples from healthy donors and cancer patients. The method was immunoSEQ multiplex PCR; TCRdb's version includes in-frame clones alone and lacks a portion of them. The sample lists over 100,000 clones, about nine tenths occurring once. A word on this clone: Mismatch with germline at one junction end may stem from a read error.

The CDR3 has 15 amino acids. Germline V lookup: CDR1 SNHLY, CDR2 FYNNEI. Sequencing input: blood. The V and J genes are TRBV2 and TRBJ2-1; TRBD2 might be the D (6 bases). This sequence was found in a human donor in good health. The donor label of this sample is uncertain. CDR3 nucleotide sequence: TGTGCCAGCAGTGAAGCTGGCGGAGGGGAGTCTCCTCGTCTCTTC. Its protein product is CASSEAGGGESPRLF.